This T cell receptor beta chain is from a study of blood T cell repertoires in COVID-19. As for the study in general: T cells, B-cell-depleted T cells, or PBMCs supplied cDNA or gDNA.

V shed 5 bases and J shed 7 bases, with 11 bases lying between them. The length of the CDR3 is 11 residues. CDR1 is DFQATT, CDR2 SNEGSKA, per germline (reference sequence). Generated by immunoSEQ multiplex PCR, the TCRdb table keeps only in-frame clones and is missing some. Of about 83,000 clones listed, roughly four fifths were seen once; the top ten hold around 21%. Sequencing input: peripheral blood. The chain uses TRBV20-1 and TRBJ1-2; D is unresolved. This sequence originates from a woman aged 80 or older with active or convalescent COVID-19. For the CDR3, the DNA is TGCAGTGCTGAGAGGGTTGGTGGCTACACCTTC. It encodes CSAERVGGYTF.